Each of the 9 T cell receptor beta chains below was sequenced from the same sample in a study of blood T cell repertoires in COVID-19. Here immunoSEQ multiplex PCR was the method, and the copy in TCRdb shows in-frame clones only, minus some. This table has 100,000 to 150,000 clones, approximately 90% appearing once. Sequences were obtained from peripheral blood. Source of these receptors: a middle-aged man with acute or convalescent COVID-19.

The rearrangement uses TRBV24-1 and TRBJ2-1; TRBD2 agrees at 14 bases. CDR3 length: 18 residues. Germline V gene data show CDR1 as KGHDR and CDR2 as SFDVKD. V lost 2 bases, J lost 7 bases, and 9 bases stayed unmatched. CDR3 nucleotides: TGTGCCACCAGTGATTCCGGGACTAGCGGGAGAAGATGGAATGAGCAGTTCTTC. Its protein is CATSDSGTSGRRWNEQFF.

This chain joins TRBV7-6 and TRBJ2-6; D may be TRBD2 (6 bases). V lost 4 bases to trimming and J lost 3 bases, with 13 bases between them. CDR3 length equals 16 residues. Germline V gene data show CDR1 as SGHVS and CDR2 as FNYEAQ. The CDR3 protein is CASSSGTAYGANVLTF. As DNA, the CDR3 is TGTGCCAGCAGCTCCGGGACTGCTTATGGGGCCAACGTCCTGACTTTC.

The CDR3 loop reads CASSVFTNGELFF. The CDR3 DNA sequence: TGTGCCAGCAGCGTATTCACAAACGGGGAGCTGTTTTTT. This chain uses TRBV9 with TRBJ2-2; the D is unclear. Trimming removed 1 base at V and 7 bases at J, with 8 bases between. CDR3 length: 13 residues. Germline V gene data show CDR1 as SGDLS and CDR2 as YYNGEE.

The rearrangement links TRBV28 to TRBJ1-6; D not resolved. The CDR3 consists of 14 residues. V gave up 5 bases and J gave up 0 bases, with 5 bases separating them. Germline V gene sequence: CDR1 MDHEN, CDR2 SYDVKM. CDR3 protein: CASSTSSYNSPLHF. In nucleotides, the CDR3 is TGTGCCAGCAGTACGAGCTCCTATAATTCACCCCTCCACTTT.

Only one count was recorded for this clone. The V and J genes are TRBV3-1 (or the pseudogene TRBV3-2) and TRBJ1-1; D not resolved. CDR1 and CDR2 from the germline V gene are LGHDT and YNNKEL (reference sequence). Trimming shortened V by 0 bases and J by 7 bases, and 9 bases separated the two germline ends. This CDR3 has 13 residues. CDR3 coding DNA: TGTGCCAGCAGCCAAGATTTTTACAGTGAAGCTTTCTTT. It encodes CASSQDFYSEAFF.

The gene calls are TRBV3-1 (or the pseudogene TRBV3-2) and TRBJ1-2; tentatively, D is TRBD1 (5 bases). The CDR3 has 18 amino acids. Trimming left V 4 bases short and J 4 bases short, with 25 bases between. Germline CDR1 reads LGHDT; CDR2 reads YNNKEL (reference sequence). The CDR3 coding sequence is TGTGCCAGCAGCCCATCCTCGGGGGGAGGGCGCCTTGGCTATGGCTACACCTTC. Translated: CASSPSSGGGRLGYGYTF.

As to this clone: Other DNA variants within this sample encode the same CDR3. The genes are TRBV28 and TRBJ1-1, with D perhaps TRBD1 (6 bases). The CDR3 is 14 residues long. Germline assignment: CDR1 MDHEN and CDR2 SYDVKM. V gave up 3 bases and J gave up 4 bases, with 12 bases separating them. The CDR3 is CASSLVQGGTEAFF. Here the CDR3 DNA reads TGTGCCAGCAGTTTGGTACAGGGCGGCACTGAAGCTTTCTTT.

In DNA form, the CDR3 reads TGCAGCGTTTCCTGGTCAGGCCCCGACACTGAAGCTTTCTTT. It translates to CSVSWSGPDTEAFF. V and J are TRBV29-1 and TRBJ1-1; unclear D gene. Germline V CDR1 and CDR2: SQVTM, ANQGSEA. The CDR3 is 14 amino acids. Trimming removed 5 bases from V and 3 bases from J, with 16 bases in between.

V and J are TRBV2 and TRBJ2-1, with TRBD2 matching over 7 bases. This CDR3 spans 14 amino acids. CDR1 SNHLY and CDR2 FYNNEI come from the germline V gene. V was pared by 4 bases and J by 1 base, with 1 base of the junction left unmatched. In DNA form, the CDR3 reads TGTGCCAGCAGTGCCGGGAGGTCCTACAATGAGCAGTTCTTC. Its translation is CASSAGRSYNEQFF. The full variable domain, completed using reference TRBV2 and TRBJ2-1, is EPEVTQTPSHQVTQMGQEVILRCVPISNHLYFYWYRQILGQKVEFLVSFYNNEISEKSEIFDDQFSVERPDGSNFTLKIRSTKLEDSAMYFCASSAGRSYNEQFFGPGTRLTVL.